This TCR beta chain is from a study of CD8 T cells in Susac syndrome (dated by TCRdb to about 2019). Study-wide context: Whether CD8+ T cell activation and differentiation in Susac syndrome was antigen driven was tested using repertoire sequencing. Broad study findings and their caveats: The number of individuals in the TCR sequencing and HLA analysis was acknowledged as relatively small.

In the germline V gene, CDR1 corresponds to SGHDT and CDR2 to YYEEEE. From the cysteine through the phenylalanine, the CDR3 covers 15 amino acids. Only the CDR3 DNA stays, 45 bases, in frame from base 1. From V the trimming removes 3 bases and from J it removes 3 bases, while the gene matches leave 6 bases of the junction unaccounted for. High-throughput TCR beta sequencing profiled peripheral blood CD8+ and CD4+ T cells from healthy donors, Susac syndrome patients and multiple sclerosis patients. The healthy donors served as controls matched for age and sex. CD8+ TEMRA cells were enriched by FACS, while bulk CD8+ and CD4+ T cells were purified by magnetic negative isolation. Blood was collected in EDTA tubes and processed within 24 hours, with PBMCs isolated through density gradient centrifugation. PBMCs intended for TCR sequencing were cryopreserved in liquid nitrogen and were subsequently thawed in a 37 degrees C water bath. A purity of at least 90% was achieved for sorted or isolated CD4+, CD8+ and CD8+ TEMRA cells.

RNA was extracted using the RNeasy kit, and roughly 0.45 to 1 microgram was reverse transcribed with random hexamers. The immunoSEQ multiplex PCR assay, covering 54 Vbeta and 13 Jbeta segments, was used to amplify TCR beta CDR3 regions. PCR amplification bias was corrected using a synthetic template baseline for primer optimization and computational correction. The authors' analysis ran thus. Reads were annotated to V, D and J genes per IMGT and analyzed with immunoSEQ Analyzer, keeping only productive sequences. To calculate clonality, Shannon entropy was normalized by log2 of the number of productive unique sequences and then subtracted from one. Public and private clones were assessed among the 100 most prevalent clones of each patient and control. Clones were defined as Susac-specific if absent from the healthy and MS cohorts, from 900 to 1,300 published viral clones and from other ImmuneACCESS disease sequences. TCRdb took the public reads, trimmed them with fastp at Q25, ran MiXCR for clone calling and kept in-frame beta chains. Entries are consolidated by CDR3 protein sequence, retaining the most common genes and DNA. The V and J calls, along with clone size, are taken from TCRdb and not from the paper's own processing. For this sample the table gives over 100,000 distinct CDR3 sequences, of which 95% to 98% were detected only once. The top ten hold 0.075% to 0.1% of the sample.

Turning to this clonotype: It lacks a known antigen. Within one base of it there is no much larger clone, and no base qualities were kept.

Material: CD4+ T cells from PBMCs. The receptor's source is a human donor in good health. This sequence uses TRBV5-6 and TRBJ2-1, with 7 bases in between that match TRBD1. The DNA reads as follows: TGTGCCAGCAGCTGGACAGGAATAAGCTACAATGAGCAGTTCTTC. Its translation reads: CASSWTGISYNEQFF.